Included here is one T cell receptor beta chain sequence, with context. Its specificity is not known. CDR3 length equals 16 residues. Germline-derived CDR1 and CDR2 are SGHRS and YFSETQ. The ends were cut back, 4 bases at V and 2 bases at J, with 18 bases in the middle. This sample was taken from a study of cytomegalovirus exposure and HLA in healthy donors. Notes on the study in general: Accurate predictions that matched the HLA-A and HLA-B alleles of most subjects were reportedly made from TCR beta sequences.

Despite likely unrecorded immune exposures, the donors were nominally healthy at the time of sampling. PCR used 60 Vbeta primers and 13 Jbeta primers. The protocol was immunoSEQ multiplex PCR, while the TCRdb copy is restricted to in-frame clones and leaves out a portion. The sample holds roughly 110,000 clones; 70% to 75% are singletons and the top ten take less than 3.5%. The J gene is TRBJ1-1, the V gene TRBV5-1; D is unresolved. Sequencing was done on a sample of PBMCs. The TCR comes from a female donor in good health and CMV-seronegative. This CDR3 reads CASSAKETAFNTEAFF. CDR3 nucleotide sequence: TGCGCCAGCAGCGCGAAAGAAACCGCCTTTAACACTGAAGCTTTCTTT. Variable domain in full (rest from reference TRBV5-1 and TRBJ1-1): KAGVTQTPRYLIKTRGQQVTLSCSPISGHRSVSWYQQTPGQGLQFLFEYFSETQRNKGNFPGRFSGRQFSNSRSEMNVSTLELGDSALYLCASSAKETAFNTEAFFGQGTRLTVV.